This section outlines one TCR beta chain sequence together with its context. This clonotype showed up just once. The antigen this receptor binds is unknown. No base quality values were provided; no much bigger clone lies one nucleotide off. The sample comes from a study of identical twins (dated by TCRdb to the mid-2010s). Study-level background: To test whether fetal clonotypes persist, this study deep-sequenced TCR alpha and beta repertoires from monozygotic twins, from unrelated adults of various ages, and from cord blood. To rule out contamination, replicate twin experiments were performed at different times with different library preparation protocols. General findings and caveats noted by the study authors: Because the same donors could not be followed over many years, conclusions were based on cross-sectional statistical analysis. The excess sharing between twins in beta out-of-frame sequences was weaker because fewer shared sequences reduced the signal-to-noise ratio. In monozygotic twins, out-of-frame TCR alpha sharing was systematically underestimated by recombination models, although the models agreed with sharing between unrelated individuals. Fewer insertions were carried by abundant cord blood beta clonotypes; a weaker similar trend was observed in young adult naive repertoires, while no such trend was observed in memory repertoires. Zero-insertion analyses could be partly confounded by invariant T cells such as MAIT and iNKT, though diverse VJ usage argued against such confounding for most clonotypes. Out-of-frame TCR alpha sequences shared between twins showed an excess of low generation-probability sequences compared with coincidental sharing between unrelated individuals.

Every donor was a healthy Caucasian. Three pairs of female monozygotic twins, all aged roughly 18 to 29 years, made up the twin cohort. CD4+ and CD8+ T cell populations were isolated with positive isolation kits from Invitrogen. The CDR3, cysteine through phenylalanine, is 16 amino acids long. Just CDR3 DNA is preserved here, 48 bases in frame from base 1. At the junction V is shortened by 6 bases and J by 3 bases; bases outside the gene matches: 8. CDR1 LGHNA and CDR2 YNFKEQ were looked up in the germline V gene. Library construction relied on 5' RACE. The sequencing machine was an Illumina HiSeq 2000. Template switching added a universal primer binding site, and the final cDNA carried a unique molecular identifier that allowed TCR cDNA molecules to be counted accurately. First-strand cDNA for TCR alpha and beta chains was synthesized from specific primers in the conserved constant-segment region. Each cDNA library was double barcoded, with a SMART-Mk sample barcode plus Illumina barcodes, to control for contamination. Two successive PCR steps introduced TruSeq adapter sequences along with Illumina sample barcodes. The TCR alpha and beta cDNA libraries were sequenced on the Illumina HiSeq platform using custom primers. Concerning the study's data processing: MiGEC processed the raw reads to extract unique molecular identifiers, while MiXCR was used to determine the CDR3 positions. Recombination models were inferred per individual with the repgenHMM and IGoR tools using an EM algorithm. The analysis of shared clonotypes was done with the tcR package in R, with sharing normalized by the product of cloneset sizes. To study raw recombination without the effects of thymic and clonal selection, out-of-frame nonproductive sequences were analyzed. The public reads were reprocessed in TCRdb via fastp at Q25 and MiXCR, keeping in-frame beta chains. Duplicate CDR3 protein sequences are folded into a single record with the most common DNA and genes. The V and J calls and clone size come from TCRdb's table, not from the authors' own analysis. The sample profile shows approximately 500,000 distinct CDR3 sequences; 20% to 25% of them were found once. The ten largest clones represent just under 3% of the sample.

This sample was shared with a second study, whose subject was T cells expressing NK-cell markers. As noted in the second study: Three sorted T-cell subsets (CD3+CD56+NKG2C+, CD3+CD56+NKG2C- and CD3+CD56-NKG2C+) from several donors had their TCR beta-chain repertoires profiled. Seven of the eight sequenced donors were HCMV-seropositive and one was HCMV-seronegative. To restrict sorting to alphabetaTCR-expressing T cells, an anti-gammadeltaTCR antibody was added in several experiments. For several donors, the dominant CD3+CD56+NKG2C+ clonotypes were among the top 10 CD8+ clonotypes and accounted for about 1.0-7.5% of CD8+ T cells. Those dominant clonotypes were again the most abundant among CD3+CD56-NKG2C+ cells in a few donors, at roughly 25-65%. Whether the expanded NKG2C-expressing T cell clones were specific for HCMV antigens remained unclear. All eight donors whose samples were sequenced were randomly selected healthy volunteers, three of them men and five women. To determine HCMV serostatus, a commercial ELISA kit was used to detect HCMV-specific IgG in serum. MIGEC was used to demultiplex reads and group reads by UMI, and MiTCR was used to assemble and quantify clonotypes. To exclude erroneous sequences, any TCR cDNA sequence not supported by at least two reads was discarded. The tcR package was used for downstream repertoire analysis, and clonotypes were matched between fractions using CDR3 nucleotide sequence together with V segment. Antigen specificity was annotated against VDJdb with VDJmatch, allowing one amino acid substitution in CDR3.

This TCR was sampled from a young woman in good health. The specimen was CD4+ T cells sorted from blood. This sequence uses TRBV4-2 and TRBJ2-6; 7 central bases correspond to TRBD1. The CDR3 reads CASRLMNRGGANVLTF. The nucleotide sequence is TGTGCCAGCAGACTAATGAACAGGGGTGGGGCCAACGTCCTGACTTTC.